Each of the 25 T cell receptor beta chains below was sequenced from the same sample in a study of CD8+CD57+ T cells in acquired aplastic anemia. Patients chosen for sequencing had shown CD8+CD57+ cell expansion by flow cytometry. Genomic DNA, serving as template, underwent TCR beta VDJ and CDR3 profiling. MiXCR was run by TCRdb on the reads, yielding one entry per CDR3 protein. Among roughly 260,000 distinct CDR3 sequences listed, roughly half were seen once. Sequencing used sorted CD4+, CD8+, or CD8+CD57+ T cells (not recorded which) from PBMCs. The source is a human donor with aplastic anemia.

This chain's CDR3 is CALEGETQYF. Here the CDR3 DNA reads TGCGCCCTGGAGGGGGAGACCCAGTACTTC. The chain couples TRBV10-1 to TRBJ2-5, with D tentatively TRBD2 (6 bases). Between the trimmed V and J ends, which lost 11 bases and 5 bases, there was a span of 9 bases. The CDR3 is 10 amino acids. CDR1 is WNHNN, CDR2 SYGVQD, per germline (reference sequence).

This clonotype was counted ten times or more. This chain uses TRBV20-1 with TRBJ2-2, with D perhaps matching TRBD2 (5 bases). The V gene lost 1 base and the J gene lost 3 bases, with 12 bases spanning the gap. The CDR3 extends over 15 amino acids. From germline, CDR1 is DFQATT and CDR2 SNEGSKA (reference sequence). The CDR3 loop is CSARGEEGDTGELFF. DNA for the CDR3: TGCAGTGCTAGAGGGGAAGAGGGCGACACCGGGGAGCTGTTTTTT.

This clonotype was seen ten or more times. CDR3 sequence reads: CASTSTGTGELFF. Here the CDR3 DNA reads TGTGCCAGCACCTCGACAGGGACCGGGGAGCTGTTTTTT. The chain combines TRBV6-5 with TRBJ2-2, with 7 bases lining up with TRBD1. This CDR3 has 13 residues. In germline, CDR1 is MNHEY, CDR2 SVGAGI. The V and J ends lost 7 bases and 5 bases, in that order; junction bases with no gene match: 4.

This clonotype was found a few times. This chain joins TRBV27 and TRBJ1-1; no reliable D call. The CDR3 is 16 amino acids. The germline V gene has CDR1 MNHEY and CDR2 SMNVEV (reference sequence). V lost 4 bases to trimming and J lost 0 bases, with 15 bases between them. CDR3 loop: CASSSYMDLMNTEAFF. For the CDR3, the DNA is TGTGCCAGCAGTTCGTACATGGACTTGATGAACACTGAAGCTTTCTTT.

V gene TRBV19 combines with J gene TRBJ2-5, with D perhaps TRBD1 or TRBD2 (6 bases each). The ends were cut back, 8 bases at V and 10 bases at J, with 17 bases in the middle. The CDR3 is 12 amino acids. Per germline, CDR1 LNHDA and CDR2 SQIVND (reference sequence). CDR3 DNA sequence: TGTGCCAGTTCGGGGGCAGGACTGGACCAGTACTTC. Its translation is CASSGAGLDQYF.

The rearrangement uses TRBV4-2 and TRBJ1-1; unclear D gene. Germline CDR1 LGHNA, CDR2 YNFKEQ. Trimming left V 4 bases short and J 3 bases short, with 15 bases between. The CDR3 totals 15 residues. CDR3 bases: TGTGCCAGCAGCCCAGATACCGCGGGCTACACTGAAGCTTTCTTT. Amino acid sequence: CASSPDTAGYTEAFF.

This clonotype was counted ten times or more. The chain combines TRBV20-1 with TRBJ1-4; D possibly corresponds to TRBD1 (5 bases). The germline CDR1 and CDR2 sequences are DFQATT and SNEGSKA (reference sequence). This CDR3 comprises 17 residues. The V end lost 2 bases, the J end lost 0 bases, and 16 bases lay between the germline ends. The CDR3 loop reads CSARNRFGGATNEKLFF. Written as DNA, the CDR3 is TGCAGTGCTAGAAACAGGTTTGGAGGCGCAACTAATGAAAAACTGTTTTTT.

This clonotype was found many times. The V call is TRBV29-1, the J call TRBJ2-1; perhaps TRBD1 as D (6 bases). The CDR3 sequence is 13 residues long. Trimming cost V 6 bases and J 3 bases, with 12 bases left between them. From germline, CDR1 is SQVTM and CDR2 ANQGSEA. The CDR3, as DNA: TGCAGCGTCACGGGACATCTCTACAATGAGCAGTTCTTC. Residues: CSVTGHLYNEQFF.

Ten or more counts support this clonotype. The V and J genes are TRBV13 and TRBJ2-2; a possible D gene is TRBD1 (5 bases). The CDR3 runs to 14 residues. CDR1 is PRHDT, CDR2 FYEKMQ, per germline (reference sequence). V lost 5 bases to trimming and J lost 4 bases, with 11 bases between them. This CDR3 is CASSESDSTGELFF. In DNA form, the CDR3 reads TGTGCCAGCAGCGAAAGCGACAGCACCGGGGAGCTGTTTTTT.

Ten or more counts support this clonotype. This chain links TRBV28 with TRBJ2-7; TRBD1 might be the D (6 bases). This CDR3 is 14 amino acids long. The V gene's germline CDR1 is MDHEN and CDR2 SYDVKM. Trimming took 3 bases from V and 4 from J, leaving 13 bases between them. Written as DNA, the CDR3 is TGTGCCAGCAGTTTTTGGTATCAGGGGTACGAGCAGTACTTC. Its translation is CASSFWYQGYEQYF.

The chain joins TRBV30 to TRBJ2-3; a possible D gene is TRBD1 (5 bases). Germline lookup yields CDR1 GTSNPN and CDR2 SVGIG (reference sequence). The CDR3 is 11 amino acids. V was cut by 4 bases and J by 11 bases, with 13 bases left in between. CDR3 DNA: TGTGCCTGGATGGCAGGGAACGAGCAGTATTTT. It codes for CAWMAGNEQYF.

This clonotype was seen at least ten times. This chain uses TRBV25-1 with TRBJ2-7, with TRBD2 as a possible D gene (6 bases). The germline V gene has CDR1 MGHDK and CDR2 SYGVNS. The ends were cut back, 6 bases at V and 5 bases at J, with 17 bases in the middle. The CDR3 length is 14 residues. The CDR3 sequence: CASRLSGVPHEQYF. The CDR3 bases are TGTGCCAGCAGACTGTCGGGAGTCCCCCACGAGCAGTACTTC.

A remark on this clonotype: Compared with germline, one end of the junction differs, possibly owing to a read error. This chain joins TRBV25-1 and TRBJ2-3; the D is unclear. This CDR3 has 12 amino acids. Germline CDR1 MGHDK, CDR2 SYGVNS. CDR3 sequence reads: CASSQHGDTQYF. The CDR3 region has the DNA TGCGCCAGCAGCCAGCACGGAGATACGCAGTATTTT.

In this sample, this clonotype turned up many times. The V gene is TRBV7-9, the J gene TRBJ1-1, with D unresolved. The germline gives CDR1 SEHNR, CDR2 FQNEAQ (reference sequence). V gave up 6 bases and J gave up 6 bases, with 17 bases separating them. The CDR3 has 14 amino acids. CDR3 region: CASSSLREQPEAFF. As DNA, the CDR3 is TGTGCCAGCAGTTCACTTAGAGAGCAGCCTGAAGCTTTCTTT.

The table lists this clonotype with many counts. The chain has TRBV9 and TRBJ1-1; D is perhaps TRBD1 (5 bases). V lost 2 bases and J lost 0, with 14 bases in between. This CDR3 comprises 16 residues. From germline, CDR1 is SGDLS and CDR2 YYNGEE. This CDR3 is CASSVFTGSMNTEAFF. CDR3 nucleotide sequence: TGTGCCAGCAGCGTCTTTACAGGTAGCATGAACACTGAAGCTTTCTTT.

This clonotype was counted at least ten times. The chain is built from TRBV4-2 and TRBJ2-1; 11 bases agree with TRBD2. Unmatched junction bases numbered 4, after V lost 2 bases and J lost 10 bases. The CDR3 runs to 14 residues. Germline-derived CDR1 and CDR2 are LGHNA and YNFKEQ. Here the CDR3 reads CASSQTSGSEEQFF. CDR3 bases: TGTGCCAGCAGCCAAACTAGCGGGAGTGAGGAGCAGTTCTTC.

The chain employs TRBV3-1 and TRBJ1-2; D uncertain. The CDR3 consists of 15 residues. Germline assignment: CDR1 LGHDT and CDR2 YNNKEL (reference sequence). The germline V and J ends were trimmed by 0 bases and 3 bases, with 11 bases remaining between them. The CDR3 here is CASSQDDLRDYGYTF. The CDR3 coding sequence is TGTGCCAGCAGCCAAGATGACCTTAGGGACTATGGCTACACCTTC.

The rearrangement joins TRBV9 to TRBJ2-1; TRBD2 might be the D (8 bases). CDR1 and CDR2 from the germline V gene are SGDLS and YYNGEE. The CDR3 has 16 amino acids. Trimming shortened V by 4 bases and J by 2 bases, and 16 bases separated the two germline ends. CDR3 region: CASSREGQLTYNEQFF. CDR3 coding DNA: TGTGCCAGCAGCCGGGAGGGACAGCTTACCTACAATGAGCAGTTCTTC. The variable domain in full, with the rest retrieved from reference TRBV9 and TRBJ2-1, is DSGVTQTPKHLITATGQRVTLRCSPRSGDLSVYWYQQSLDQGLQFLIQYYNGEERAKGNILERFSAQQFPDLHSELNLSSLELGDSALYFCASSREGQLTYNEQFFGPGTRLTVL.

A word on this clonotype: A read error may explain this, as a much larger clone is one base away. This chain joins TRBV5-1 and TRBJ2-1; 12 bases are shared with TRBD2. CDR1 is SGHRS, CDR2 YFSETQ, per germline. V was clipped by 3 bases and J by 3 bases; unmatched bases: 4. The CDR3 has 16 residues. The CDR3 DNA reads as TGCGCCAGCAGCTCACTAGCGGGAGGTTACTACAATGAGCAGTTCTTC. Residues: CASSSLAGGYYNEQFF.

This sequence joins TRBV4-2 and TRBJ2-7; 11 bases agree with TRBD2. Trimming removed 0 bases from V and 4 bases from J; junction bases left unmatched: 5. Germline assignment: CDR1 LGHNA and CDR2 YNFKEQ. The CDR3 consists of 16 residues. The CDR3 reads CASSQDGTSGMYEQYF. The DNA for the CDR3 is TGTGCCAGCAGCCAAGACGGGACTAGCGGAATGTACGAGCAGTACTTC.

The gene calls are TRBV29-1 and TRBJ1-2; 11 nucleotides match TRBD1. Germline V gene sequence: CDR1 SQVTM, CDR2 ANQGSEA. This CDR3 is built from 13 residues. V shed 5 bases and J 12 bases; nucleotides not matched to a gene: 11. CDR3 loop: CSVTGQGASGNTF. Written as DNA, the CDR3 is TGCAGCGTTACTGGACAGGGGGCTAGTGGAAACACCTTC.

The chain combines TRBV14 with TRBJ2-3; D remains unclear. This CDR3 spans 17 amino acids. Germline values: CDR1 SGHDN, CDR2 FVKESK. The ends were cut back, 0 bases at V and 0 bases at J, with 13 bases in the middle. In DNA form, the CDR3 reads TGTGCCAGCAGCCAAGAGCTGGGTCCGGATAGCACAGATACGCAGTATTTT. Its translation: CASSQELGPDSTDTQYF.

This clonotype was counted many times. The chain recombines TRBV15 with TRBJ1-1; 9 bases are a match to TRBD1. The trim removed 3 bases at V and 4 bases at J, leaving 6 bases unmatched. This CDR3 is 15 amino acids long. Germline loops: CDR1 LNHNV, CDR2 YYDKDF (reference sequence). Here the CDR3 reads CATSSRQGVGTEAFF. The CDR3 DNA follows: TGTGCCACCAGCAGCCGACAGGGGGTCGGCACTGAAGCTTTCTTT.

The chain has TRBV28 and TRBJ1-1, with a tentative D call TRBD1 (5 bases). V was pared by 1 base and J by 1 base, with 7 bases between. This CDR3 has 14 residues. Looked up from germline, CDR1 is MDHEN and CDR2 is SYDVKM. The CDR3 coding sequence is TGTGCCAGCAGTTTATTTGGACAGAACACTGAAGCTTTCTTT. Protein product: CASSLFGQNTEAFF. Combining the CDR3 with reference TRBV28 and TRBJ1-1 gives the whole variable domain DVKVTQSSRYLVKRTGEKVFLECVQDMDHENMFWYRQDPGLGLRLIYFSYDVKMKEKGDIPEGYSVSREKKERFSLILESASTNQTSMYLCASSLFGQNTEAFFGQGTRLTVV.

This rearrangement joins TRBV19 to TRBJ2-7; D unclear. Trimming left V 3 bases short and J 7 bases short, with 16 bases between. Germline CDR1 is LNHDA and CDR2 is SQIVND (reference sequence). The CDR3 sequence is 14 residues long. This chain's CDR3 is CASSIQLFYNEQYF. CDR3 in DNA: TGTGCCAGTAGTATTCAACTCTTCTACAATGAGCAGTACTTC.